A selection of T cell receptor beta chains follows, all from one sample in a study of shared clonotypes between healthy human individuals. Only in-frame clones appear in the TCRdb table, and some are missing; sequencing was by immunoSEQ multiplex PCR. The sample shows over a million clones, 70% to 80% of them seen only once. Sequenced input: memory CD4+ T cells from PBMCs. The receptors here all came from a man aged 18 to 29 in good health. Some clones in this sample may be carry-over from other donors' samples. CDR3s include the opening cysteine and the closing phenylalanine or tryptophan. Each record gives: V gene, J gene, D gene, clone size, CDR3 DNA, CDR3 protein. A D gene is named only where the DNA matches it firmly. Clone size is given for some rows only: seen once, a few or many times, or a class if the clone is expanded.

>TRBV19|TRBJ1-4|-|-
TGTGCCAGTACCGGACAAGGGAGATCTAATGAAAAACTGTTTTTT
CASTGQGRSNEKLFF
>TRBV11-1|TRBJ2-1|TRBD2|-
TGTGCCAGCAGCCCGCTTAGCGGGAGTAACAATGAGCAGTTCTTC
CASSPLSGSNNEQFF
>TRBV4-2|TRBJ2-1|TRBD2|many
TGTGCCAGCAGCCAAGATCTTCGGACTAGCCCCAATGAGCAGTTCTTC
CASSQDLRTSPNEQFF
>TRBV2|TRBJ1-1|-|few
TGTGCCAGCAGCTGGACAGCTGAAGCTTTCTTT
CASSWTAEAFF
>TRBV4-1|TRBJ2-7|TRBD1|once
TGCGCCAGCAGCGCACGGACAGGGTCAAGCTACGAGCAGTACTTC
CASSARTGSSYEQYF
>TRBV9|TRBJ2-3|-|once
TGTGCCAGCAGCGTAGCCGTCCAGGGGACATCTCATACGCAGTATTTT
CASSVAVQGTSHTQYF
>TRBV6-6|TRBJ2-3|-|-
TGTGCCAGCAGGGGTCGGAGCACAGATACGCAGTATTTT
CASRGRSTDTQYF
>TRBV10-3|TRBJ2-6|-|few
TGTGCCATGGGAGAGGGGGAGAGGACCAACGTCCTGACTTTC
CAMGEGERTNVLTF
>TRBV6-6|TRBJ1-2|-|once
TGTGCCAGCAGTAGGGGCCCATCCTTTGGCTACACCTTC
CASSRGPSFGYTF
>TRBV10-3|TRBJ2-1|TRBD2|few
TGTGCCATCAGTGAGTCGAGAGTAGCGGGAGGGAATGAGCAGTTCTTC
CAISESRVAGGNEQFF
>TRBV30|TRBJ2-7|TRBD1|-
TGTGCCTGGAACCGACAGGGGGCAATGTACGAGCAGTACTTC
CAWNRQGAMYEQYF
>TRBV6-6|TRBJ1-1|-|-
TGTGCCAGCGAACAACAACAGGTTGAAGCTTTCTTT
CASEQQQVEAFF
>TRBV2|TRBJ2-1|TRBD1|-
TGTGCCAGCACTAAGGACAGGAACAATGAGCAGTTCTTC
CASTKDRNNEQFF
>TRBV4-1|TRBJ2-7|TRBD1|few
TGCGCCAGCAGCCGGAGCCCGGGACAGGGGGTCGCCTACGAGCAGTACTTC
CASSRSPGQGVAYEQYF
>TRBV5-1|TRBJ2-1|-|-
TGCGCCAGCGGCGAAATAAATGAGCAGTTCTTC
CASGEINEQFF
>TRBV28|TRBJ1-5|-|-
TGTGCCAGCATCGGCGGGGGGATGGGTCAGCCCCAGCATTTT
CASIGGGMGQPQHF
>TRBV27|TRBJ1-2|-|-
TGTGCCAGCAGCCGCCTCGGGGGGCGGCCAGGCGGTGGCTACACCTTC
CASSRLGGRPGGGYTF
>TRBV12-5|TRBJ2-7|-|-
TGTGCTAGTGGCCGAGGACCGTCCTACGAGCAGTACTTC
CASGRGPSYEQYF
>TRBV30|TRBJ2-6|-|-
TGTGCCTGGGTCCCGGGACATACTGGGGCCAACGTCCTGACTTTC
CAWVPGHTGANVLTF
>TRBV27|TRBJ1-4|-|few
TGTGCCAGCATGGGCCGAGGTGAAAAACTGTTTTTT
CASMGRGEKLFF
>TRBV2|TRBJ1-2|TRBD1|once
TGTGCCAGCAGTGAAGCCCGGGACAGGGGCCATGGCTACACCTTC
CASSEARDRGHGYTF
>TRBV5-1|TRBJ2-5|TRBD2|-
TGCGCCAGCAGCTCAATAGCGGGAGCTAGAGAGACCCAGTACTTC
CASSSIAGARETQYF
>TRBV11-1|TRBJ2-5|-|-
TGTGCCACGAGCGGCCCCGGCCGGGAGACCCAGTACTTC
CATSGPGRETQYF
>TRBV10-3|TRBJ1-5|-|-
TGTGCCACGACGCGGGACATTACCCTGGGGCCCCAGCATTTT
CATTRDITLGPQHF
>TRBV7-9|TRBJ1-5|-|-
TGTGCCAGCAGCGTGGACGGGGGTATACACCAGCCCCAGCATTTT
CASSVDGGIHQPQHF
>TRBV28|TRBJ2-1|TRBD2|-
TGTGCCAGCATAGCCGGTAGCGGGCACTCCTACAATGAGCAGTTCTTC
CASIAGSGHSYNEQFF
>TRBV5-6|TRBJ1-1|TRBD1|-
TGTGCCAGCAGCTTGGCCTTCGGTTTAGGGGCCCAGGGGGGCACTGAAGCTTTCTTT
CASSLAFGLGAQGGTEAFF
>TRBV5-4|TRBJ1-2|-|-
TGTGCCAGCAGCACCCCACGGGACGGACCCCTCTATGGCTACACCTTC
CASSTPRDGPLYGYTF
>TRBV7-2|TRBJ2-4|TRBD2|-
TGTGCCAGCAGCGCAACTAGCGGGAGGGCATATCAGTACTTC
CASSATSGRAYQYF
>TRBV7-3|TRBJ2-3|TRBD1|-
TGTGCCAGCAGCTTCGACAGGGCTGATACGCAGTATTTT
CASSFDRADTQYF
>TRBV18|TRBJ2-1|-|few
TGTGCCAGCTCACCACTACACGGAATCAATGAGCAGTTCTTC
CASSPLHGINEQFF
>TRBV28|TRBJ1-1|-|few
TGTGCCAGCAGTCAGTGGGACAACCAGAACACTGAAGCTTTCTTT
CASSQWDNQNTEAFF
>TRBV11-2|TRBJ2-6|-|-
TGTGCCAGCAGCCCGGGATTCTCTGGGGCCAACGTCCTGACTTTC
CASSPGFSGANVLTF
>TRBV29-1|TRBJ2-1|-|-
TGCAGCGTTACGGGGGCTAGCGGTTTGGGCCTTGCGTCCTACAATGAGCAGTTCTTC
CSVTGASGLGLASYNEQFF
>TRBV5-8|TRBJ2-2|-|few
TGTGCCAGCAGCCCTAGAAGTGGGTTAAGTACCGGGGAGCTGTTTTTT
CASSPRSGLSTGELFF
>TRBV5-1|TRBJ2-1|-|-
TGCGCCAGCAGCTTAAGTCTCGGGGTCGATGAGCAGTTCTTC
CASSLSLGVDEQFF
>TRBV5-1|TRBJ2-2|-|once
TGCGCCAGCAGGGCGGGGTTGGGCACCGGGGAGCTGTTTTTT
CASRAGLGTGELFF
>TRBV5-1|TRBJ2-5|TRBD1|-
TGCGCCAGCAGCTTGTTTGGGACAGAGCAAGAGACCCAGTACTTC
CASSLFGTEQETQYF
>TRBV6-6|TRBJ2-3|TRBD2|-
TGTGCCAGCAGCCCCGGGAGGGAGGCAGATACGCAGTATTTT
CASSPGREADTQYF
>TRBV28|TRBJ2-1|TRBD2|-
TGTGCCAGCAGGGGGCCGGGACTAGCGGGAGGAAAATACAATGAGCAGTTCTTC
CASRGPGLAGGKYNEQFF
>TRBV14|TRBJ2-5|TRBD1|-
TGTGCCAGCAGCCAAGGACAGGGGGACGGGAGAGCGGAGACCCAGTACTTC
CASSQGQGDGRAETQYF
>TRBV4-3|TRBJ1-2|-|-
TGCGCCAGCAGCCAAGGGTCGCAGGGGCGAGGCTATGGCTACACCTTC
CASSQGSQGRGYGYTF
>TRBV5-1|TRBJ2-7|-|-
TGCGCCAGCAGAGCTAGGACAGATGGTCTCGAGCAGTACTTC
CASRARTDGLEQYF
>TRBV4-2|TRBJ2-3|-|-
TGTGCCAGCAGCCAATTGGAGAACACAGATACGCAGTATTTT
CASSQLENTDTQYF
>TRBV7-8|TRBJ2-7|TRBD1|few
TGTGCCAGCAGCTTTCGTGGACAGGGAGACGAGCAGTACTTC
CASSFRGQGDEQYF
>TRBV6-5|TRBJ2-7|-|-
TGTGCCAGCACCAAACCCCATTATAGTTCCTACGAGCAGTACTTC
CASTKPHYSSYEQYF
>TRBV30|TRBJ2-3|-|-
TGTGCCTGGGCTTGGAGAGGCCCAACAGATACGCAGTATTTT
CAWAWRGPTDTQYF
>TRBV28|TRBJ2-7|TRBD2|-
TGTGCCAGCAGTTTCCAGAGCAGCGGGAGGGCTTACGAGCAGTACTTC
CASSFQSSGRAYEQYF
>TRBV21-1|TRBJ1-3|-|few
TGTGCCAGCACGCACGGGACGGGCTCTGGAAACACCATATATTTT
CASTHGTGSGNTIYF
>TRBV6-6|TRBJ2-7|-|-
TGTGCCAGCAGTTACGGGGACTTGGGTAACCACGAGCAGTACTTC
CASSYGDLGNHEQYF
>TRBV6-5|TRBJ2-3|-|-
TGTGCCAGCAAGCGAGGGGTTAACACAGATACGCAGTATTTT
CASKRGVNTDTQYF
>TRBV9|TRBJ2-5|-|-
TGTGCCAGCAGCGTCGGGGTCGGGGAGACCCAGTACTTC
CASSVGVGETQYF
>TRBV28|TRBJ1-5|-|-
TGTGCCAGCAGCCCTGGACGGCATCAGCCCCAGCATTTT
CASSPGRHQPQHF
>TRBV6-5|TRBJ1-2|-|once
TGTGCCAGCCGCCAAATAGGGACTAACTATGGCTACACCTTC
CASRQIGTNYGYTF
>TRBV6-5|TRBJ2-7|-|many
TGTGCCAGCACCCGGACGGACCCCTACGAGCAGTACTTC
CASTRTDPYEQYF
>TRBV6-1|TRBJ1-2|-|-
TGTGCCAGCAGCCGGGCCGCAATTGACTATGGCTACACCTTC
CASSRAAIDYGYTF
>TRBV7-9|TRBJ2-7|-|-
TGTGCCAGCAGCTTAGGGACAGTCACCTACGAGCAGTACTTC
CASSLGTVTYEQYF
>TRBV7-9|TRBJ2-1|-|once
TGTGCCAGCAGCTTCCGATATCCCGACCTCTTAATCTCCTACAATGAGCAGTTCTTC
CASSFRYPDLLISYNEQFF
>TRBV30|TRBJ2-1|-|-
TGTGCCTTGGCAATTGGGAATCCCGGAGAGCAGTTCTTC
CALAIGNPGEQFF